This TCR beta chain came from a study of blood T cell repertoires in COVID-19. The table lists this clone with a count of one. The CDR3 contains 15 residues. Germline V gene lookup returns CDR1 LGHDT and CDR2 YNNKEL (reference sequence). V lost 6 bases, J lost 2 bases, and 15 bases lay in between. Clones were sequenced by immunoSEQ multiplex PCR, and TCRdb holds only the in-frame ones, with some missing. Of 190,000 or so clones listed, roughly 90% are singletons. The sequencing sample was made of PBMCs or T cells enriched from blood (not recorded which). This clonotype was obtained from a woman aged 25 to 39 who had been exposed to COVID-19. The chain links TRBV3-1 (or the pseudogene TRBV3-2) to TRBJ2-3, with TRBD2 as a possible D gene (5 bases). The CDR3 DNA follows: TGTGCCAGCAGTAGAAGCGGAGAGTACACAGATACGCAGTATTTT. Protein product: CASSRSGEYTDTQYF.